The rows below give T cell receptor beta chains drawn from one sample of a study of cytomegalovirus exposure and HLA in healthy donors. Using immunoSEQ multiplex PCR, the repertoire was profiled, and TCRdb retains in-frame clones only, with some absent. Its table records fewer than 100,000 clones. The sample taken for sequencing was PBMCs. The receptors stem from a young man in good health and CMV-seropositive. CDR3s include the opening cysteine and the closing phenylalanine or tryptophan. D genes are given only for firm matches. Size is omitted from some rows. Given values are once, few, many or a class for expanded clones.

CDR3 length: 16; D gene: TRBD1; clone size: -; J gene: TRBJ1-2; V gene: TRBV7-2; CDR3 protein: CASSLAGQGVIYGYTF; CDR3 DNA: TGTGCCAGCAGCTTAGCGGGACAGGGGGTGATCTATGGCTACACCTTC
CDR3 length: 14; D gene: -; clone size: -; J gene: TRBJ2-3; V gene: TRBV18; CDR3 protein: CASSPPSSTDTQYF; CDR3 DNA: TGTGCCAGCTCACCACCGTCTTCCACAGATACGCAGTATTTT
CDR3 length: 14; D gene: -; clone size: -; J gene: TRBJ2-7; V gene: TRBV9; CDR3 protein: CASSPRQSLYEQYF; CDR3 DNA: TGTGCCAGCAGCCCCCGACAGAGCCTTTACGAGCAGTACTTC
CDR3 length: 17; D gene: -; clone size: -; J gene: TRBJ2-7; V gene: TRBV4-1; CDR3 protein: CASSQDRLQGRLYEQYF; CDR3 DNA: TGCGCCAGCAGCCAAGATCGCCTACAGGGGAGGCTCTACGAGCAGTACTTC
CDR3 length: 13; D gene: TRBD1; clone size: -; J gene: TRBJ2-1; V gene: TRBV30; CDR3 protein: CAWRTTGGNEQFF; CDR3 DNA: TGTGCCTGGAGGACGACAGGGGGCAATGAGCAGTTCTTC
CDR3 length: 15; D gene: -; clone size: -; J gene: TRBJ2-2; V gene: TRBV15; CDR3 protein: CATRGGGPNTGELFF; CDR3 DNA: TGTGCCACCAGGGGAGGCGGTCCGAACACCGGGGAGCTGTTTTTT
CDR3 length: 16; D gene: TRBD1; clone size: -; J gene: TRBJ1-5; V gene: TRBV7-2; CDR3 protein: CASSPWTGGSQQPQHF; CDR3 DNA: TGTGCCAGCAGCCCGTGGACAGGGGGTTCGCAACAGCCCCAGCATTTT
CDR3 length: 14; D gene: -; clone size: -; J gene: TRBJ2-2; V gene: TRBV28; CDR3 protein: CASRAGDGIGELFF; CDR3 DNA: TGTGCCAGCAGGGCAGGGGATGGCATCGGGGAGCTGTTTTTT
CDR3 length: 15; D gene: TRBD2; clone size: -; J gene: TRBJ2-2; V gene: TRBV10-3; CDR3 protein: CAISGGLAGSGELFF; CDR3 DNA: TGTGCCATCAGTGGGGGACTAGCGGGATCCGGGGAGCTGTTTTTT
CDR3 length: 14; D gene: TRBD1; clone size: -; J gene: TRBJ2-7; V gene: TRBV27; CDR3 protein: CASSSTGTAYEQYF; CDR3 DNA: TGTGCCAGCAGTTCAACAGGGACAGCCTACGAGCAGTACTTC
CDR3 length: 19; D gene: -; clone size: -; J gene: TRBJ2-7; V gene: TRBV18; CDR3 protein: CASSPLVIEGVGLSNEQYF; CDR3 DNA: TGTGCCAGCTCACCACTAGTCATCGAAGGGGTGGGTCTCTCTAACGAGCAGTACTTC
CDR3 length: 15; D gene: -; clone size: -; J gene: TRBJ2-7; V gene: TRBV5-4; CDR3 protein: CASSLNAYSGYEQYF; CDR3 DNA: TGTGCCAGCAGCTTAAATGCTTACTCAGGCTACGAGCAGTACTTC
CDR3 length: 13; D gene: TRBD1; clone size: -; J gene: TRBJ1-2; V gene: TRBV19; CDR3 protein: CASTPDRDYGYTF; CDR3 DNA: TGTGCCAGTACCCCTGACAGGGACTATGGCTACACCTTC
CDR3 length: 17; D gene: TRBD2; clone size: -; J gene: TRBJ2-5; V gene: TRBV30; CDR3 protein: CAYLGLAGSGGGETQYF; CDR3 DNA: TGTGCCTATTTGGGACTAGCGGGGTCAGGAGGGGGAGAGACCCAGTACTTC
CDR3 length: 16; D gene: TRBD1; clone size: -; J gene: TRBJ1-3; V gene: TRBV29-1; CDR3 protein: CSVTGTGYFGGNTIYF; CDR3 DNA: TGCAGCGTGACCGGGACAGGGTATTTCGGAGGAAACACCATATATTTT
CDR3 length: 14; D gene: -; clone size: -; J gene: TRBJ1-1; V gene: TRBV14; CDR3 protein: CASSQVTGRSAAFF; CDR3 DNA: TGTGCCAGCAGCCAAGTGACGGGGAGGTCTGCAGCTTTCTTT
CDR3 length: 13; D gene: -; clone size: -; J gene: TRBJ2-5; V gene: TRBV2; CDR3 protein: CASSGQIQETQYF; CDR3 DNA: TGTGCCAGCAGTGGGCAGATACAAGAGACCCAGTACTTC
CDR3 length: 15; D gene: TRBD1; clone size: -; J gene: TRBJ1-4; V gene: TRBV28; CDR3 protein: CASSYQGVANEKLFF; CDR3 DNA: TGTGCCAGCAGTTACCAGGGGGTGGCGAATGAAAAACTGTTTTTT
CDR3 length: 11; D gene: -; clone size: -; J gene: TRBJ1-6; V gene: TRBV6-1; CDR3 protein: CASRRNSPLHF; CDR3 DNA: TGTGCCAGCAGGAGGAATTCACCCCTCCACTTT
CDR3 length: 13; D gene: TRBD1; clone size: -; J gene: TRBJ2-7; V gene: TRBV27; CDR3 protein: CASSGQGRGEQYF; CDR3 DNA: TGTGCCAGCTCGGGACAGGGCCGGGGCGAGCAGTACTTC
CDR3 length: 15; D gene: TRBD2; clone size: -; J gene: TRBJ2-7; V gene: TRBV6-1; CDR3 protein: CASSELAVGSYEQYF; CDR3 DNA: TGTGCCAGCAGTGAACTAGCGGTGGGCTCCTACGAGCAGTACTTC
CDR3 length: 15; D gene: -; clone size: -; J gene: TRBJ2-4; V gene: TRBV7-9; CDR3 protein: CASSPGAPVLGIQYF; CDR3 DNA: TGTGCCAGCAGCCCTGGGGCACCCGTCCTTGGCATTCAGTACTTC
CDR3 length: 15; D gene: TRBD1; clone size: -; J gene: TRBJ1-2; V gene: TRBV7-9; CDR3 protein: CASSGRQGATYGYTF; CDR3 DNA: TGTGCCAGCAGCGGACGCCAGGGGGCGACGTATGGCTACACCTTC
CDR3 length: 16; D gene: -; clone size: -; J gene: TRBJ1-2; V gene: TRBV7-8; CDR3 protein: CASSLLAGGSGYGYTF; CDR3 DNA: TGTGCCAGCAGCTTATTGGCGGGGGGCTCGGGCTATGGCTACACCTTC
CDR3 length: 17; D gene: TRBD1; clone size: -; J gene: TRBJ2-5; V gene: TRBV4-2; CDR3 protein: CASSQDGPGQGRETQYF; CDR3 DNA: TGTGCCAGCAGCCAAGACGGACCGGGACAGGGGCGGGAGACCCAGTACTTC
CDR3 length: 12; D gene: -; clone size: -; J gene: TRBJ1-5; V gene: TRBV28; CDR3 protein: CASGRGNQPQHF; CDR3 DNA: TGTGCCAGCGGGAGGGGAAATCAGCCCCAGCATTTT
CDR3 length: 13; D gene: TRBD2; clone size: medium-sized; J gene: TRBJ2-1; V gene: TRBV6-4; CDR3 protein: CASSGTSNNEQFF; CDR3 DNA: TGTGCCAGCAGTGGGACTAGCAACAATGAGCAGTTCTTC
CDR3 length: 11; D gene: TRBD1; clone size: -; J gene: TRBJ2-3; V gene: TRBV5-1; CDR3 protein: CASSDRGIPYF; CDR3 DNA: TGCGCCAGCTCTGACAGGGGGATTCCTTATTTT
CDR3 length: 15; D gene: -; clone size: -; J gene: TRBJ1-5; V gene: TRBV19; CDR3 protein: CASKIGAYSNQPQHF; CDR3 DNA: TGTGCCAGTAAGATTGGGGCTTATAGCAATCAGCCCCAGCATTTT
CDR3 length: 16; D gene: TRBD1; clone size: -; J gene: TRBJ2-1; V gene: TRBV5-6; CDR3 protein: CASSRPGQGRGNEQFF; CDR3 DNA: TGTGCCAGCAGCCGCCCAGGACAGGGGAGAGGCAATGAGCAGTTCTTC
CDR3 length: 19; D gene: -; clone size: -; J gene: TRBJ1-1; V gene: TRBV19; CDR3 protein: CASSIGQFTGPGKDTEAFF; CDR3 DNA: TGTGCCAGTAGTATCGGCCAATTTACAGGGCCTGGAAAGGACACTGAAGCTTTCTTT
CDR3 length: 14; D gene: -; clone size: -; J gene: TRBJ1-2; V gene: TRBV27; CDR3 protein: CASSWSGSNYGYTF; CDR3 DNA: TGTGCCAGCAGTTGGTCAGGGTCTAACTATGGCTACACCTTC
CDR3 length: 15; D gene: -; clone size: -; J gene: TRBJ2-7; V gene: TRBV5-1; CDR3 protein: CASSLASSLAYEQYF; CDR3 DNA: TGCGCCAGCAGCTTGGCCTCCTCACTAGCCTACGAGCAGTACTTC
CDR3 length: 14; D gene: -; clone size: -; J gene: TRBJ1-1; V gene: TRBV5-1; CDR3 protein: CASSSDGSPLEAFF; CDR3 DNA: TGCGCCAGCAGCTCCGACGGGTCCCCTCTTGAAGCTTTCTTT
CDR3 length: 17; D gene: TRBD2; clone size: -; J gene: TRBJ2-1; V gene: TRBV27; CDR3 protein: CASSPTSGRAKDNEQFF; CDR3 DNA: TGTGCCAGCAGTCCGACTAGCGGGAGGGCCAAAGACAATGAGCAGTTCTTC
CDR3 length: 16; D gene: TRBD1; clone size: -; J gene: TRBJ2-5; V gene: TRBV7-9; CDR3 protein: CASSSRAGGSRETQYF; CDR3 DNA: TGTGCCAGCAGCTCCCGGGCAGGGGGATCTCGGGAGACCCAGTACTTC
CDR3 length: 15; D gene: TRBD1; clone size: -; J gene: TRBJ2-7; V gene: TRBV9; CDR3 protein: CASSVAGGPTYEQYF; CDR3 DNA: TGTGCCAGCAGCGTAGCAGGGGGCCCCACCTACGAGCAGTACTTC
CDR3 length: 14; D gene: TRBD1; clone size: -; J gene: TRBJ1-2; V gene: TRBV30; CDR3 protein: CAWTTFGTAIGYTF; CDR3 DNA: TGTGCCTGGACTACCTTTGGGACAGCCATCGGCTACACCTTC
CDR3 length: 15; D gene: -; clone size: -; J gene: TRBJ1-1; V gene: TRBV28; CDR3 protein: CASSPPLTGNTEAFF; CDR3 DNA: TGTGCCAGCAGTCCCCCTCTGACGGGGAACACTGAAGCTTTCTTT
CDR3 length: 15; D gene: -; clone size: -; J gene: TRBJ2-7; V gene: TRBV27; CDR3 protein: CASRGAPIMTYEQYF; CDR3 DNA: TGTGCCAGCAGGGGGGCCCCTATCATGACCTACGAGCAGTACTTC
CDR3 length: 15; D gene: -; clone size: -; J gene: TRBJ2-3; V gene: TRBV19; CDR3 protein: CASTSLGPGGDTQYF; CDR3 DNA: TGTGCCAGTACCTCCCTGGGTCCCGGGGGAGATACGCAGTATTTT
CDR3 length: 15; D gene: -; clone size: -; J gene: TRBJ1-1; V gene: TRBV19; CDR3 protein: CASSIEAPGRTEAFF; CDR3 DNA: TGTGCCAGTAGTATTGAGGCTCCGGGTCGCACTGAAGCTTTCTTT
CDR3 length: 14; D gene: -; clone size: -; J gene: TRBJ2-7; V gene: TRBV7-9; CDR3 protein: CASSLDYPTYEQYF; CDR3 DNA: TGTGCCAGCAGCTTAGACTACCCCACCTACGAGCAGTACTTC
CDR3 length: 15; D gene: -; clone size: -; J gene: TRBJ2-5; V gene: TRBV28; CDR3 protein: CASSFRLRVGETQYF; CDR3 DNA: TGTGCCAGCAGTTTCAGGTTGAGGGTGGGGGAGACCCAGTACTTC
CDR3 length: 15; D gene: -; clone size: -; J gene: TRBJ1-2; V gene: TRBV10-1; CDR3 protein: CASSPTQGYVPGYTF; CDR3 DNA: TGCGCCAGCAGTCCGACGCAGGGTTATGTACCTGGCTACACCTTC
CDR3 length: 15; D gene: TRBD1; clone size: -; J gene: TRBJ1-2; V gene: TRBV16; CDR3 protein: CASSQSGTGSYGYTF; CDR3 DNA: TGTGCCAGCAGCCAATCTGGGACAGGGTCTTATGGCTACACCTTC
CDR3 length: 14; D gene: -; clone size: -; J gene: TRBJ2-7; V gene: TRBV18; CDR3 protein: CASSRVQDSYEQYF; CDR3 DNA: TGTGCCAGCTCCCGAGTACAGGATTCCTACGAGCAGTACTTC
CDR3 length: 13; D gene: -; clone size: -; J gene: TRBJ1-5; V gene: TRBV12-5; CDR3 protein: CASAPGHNQPQHF; CDR3 DNA: TGTGCTAGTGCCCCGGGTCACAATCAGCCCCAGCATTTT
CDR3 length: 14; D gene: -; clone size: -; J gene: TRBJ2-7; V gene: TRBV9; CDR3 protein: CASSRTGSPYEQYF; CDR3 DNA: TGTGCCAGCAGCCGCACAGGGTCCCCCTACGAGCAGTACTTC
CDR3 length: 13; D gene: TRBD1; clone size: -; J gene: TRBJ1-1; V gene: TRBV27; CDR3 protein: CASSVTGGTEAFF; CDR3 DNA: TGTGCCAGCTCAGTAACAGGGGGCACTGAAGCTTTCTTT
CDR3 length: 13; D gene: -; clone size: -; J gene: TRBJ1-5; V gene: TRBV6-6; CDR3 protein: CASSVPADQPQHF; CDR3 DNA: TGTGCCAGCAGTGTCCCCGCGGATCAGCCCCAGCATTTT
CDR3 length: 16; D gene: TRBD2; clone size: -; J gene: TRBJ2-7; V gene: TRBV29-1; CDR3 protein: CSVDGLAGGQTYEQYF; CDR3 DNA: TGCAGCGTCGACGGGCTAGCGGGAGGACAAACCTACGAGCAGTACTTC